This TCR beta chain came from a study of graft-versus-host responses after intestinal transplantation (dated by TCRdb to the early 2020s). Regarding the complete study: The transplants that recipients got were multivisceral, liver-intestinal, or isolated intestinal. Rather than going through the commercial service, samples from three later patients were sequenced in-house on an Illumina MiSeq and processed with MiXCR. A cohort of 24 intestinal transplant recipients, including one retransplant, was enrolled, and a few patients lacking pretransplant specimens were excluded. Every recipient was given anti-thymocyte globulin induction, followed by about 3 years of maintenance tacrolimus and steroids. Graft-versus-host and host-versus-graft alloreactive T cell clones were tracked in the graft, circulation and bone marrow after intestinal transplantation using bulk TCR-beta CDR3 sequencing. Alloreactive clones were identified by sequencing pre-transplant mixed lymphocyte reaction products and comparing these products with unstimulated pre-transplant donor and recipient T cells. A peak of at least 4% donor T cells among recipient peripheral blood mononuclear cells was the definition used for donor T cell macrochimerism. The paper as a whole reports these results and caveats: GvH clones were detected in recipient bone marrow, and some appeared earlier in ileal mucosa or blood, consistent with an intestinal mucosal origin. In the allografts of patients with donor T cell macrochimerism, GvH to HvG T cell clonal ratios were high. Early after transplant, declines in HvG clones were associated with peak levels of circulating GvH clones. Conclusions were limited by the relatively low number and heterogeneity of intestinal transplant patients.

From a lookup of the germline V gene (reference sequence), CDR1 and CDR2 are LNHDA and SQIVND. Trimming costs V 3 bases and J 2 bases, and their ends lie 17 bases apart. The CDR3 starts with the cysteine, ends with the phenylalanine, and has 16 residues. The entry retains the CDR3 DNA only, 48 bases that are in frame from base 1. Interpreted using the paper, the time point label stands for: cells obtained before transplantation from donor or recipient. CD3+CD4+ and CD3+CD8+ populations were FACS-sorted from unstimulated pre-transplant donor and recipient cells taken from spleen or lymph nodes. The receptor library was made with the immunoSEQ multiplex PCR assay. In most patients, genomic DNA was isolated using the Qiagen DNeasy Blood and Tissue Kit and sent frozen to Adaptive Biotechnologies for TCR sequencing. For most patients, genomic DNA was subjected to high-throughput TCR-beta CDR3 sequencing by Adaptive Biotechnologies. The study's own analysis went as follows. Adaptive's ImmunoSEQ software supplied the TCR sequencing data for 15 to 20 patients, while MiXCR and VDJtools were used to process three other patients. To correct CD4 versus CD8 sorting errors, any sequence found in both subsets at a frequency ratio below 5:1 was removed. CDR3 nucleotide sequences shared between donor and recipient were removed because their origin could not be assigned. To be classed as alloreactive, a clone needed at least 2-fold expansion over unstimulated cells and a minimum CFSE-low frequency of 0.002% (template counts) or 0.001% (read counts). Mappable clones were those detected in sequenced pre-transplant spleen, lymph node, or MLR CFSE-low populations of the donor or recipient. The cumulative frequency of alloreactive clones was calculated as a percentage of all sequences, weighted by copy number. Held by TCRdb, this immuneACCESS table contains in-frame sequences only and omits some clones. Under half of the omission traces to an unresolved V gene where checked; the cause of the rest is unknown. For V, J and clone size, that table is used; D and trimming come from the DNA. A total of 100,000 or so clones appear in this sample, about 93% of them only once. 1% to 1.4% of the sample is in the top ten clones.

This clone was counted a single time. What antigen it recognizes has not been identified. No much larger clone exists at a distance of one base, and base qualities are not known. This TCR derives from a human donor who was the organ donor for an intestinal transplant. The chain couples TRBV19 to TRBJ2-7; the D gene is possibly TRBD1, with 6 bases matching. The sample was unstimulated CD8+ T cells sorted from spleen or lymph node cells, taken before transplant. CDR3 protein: CASSISQGFAAYEQYF. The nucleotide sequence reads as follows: TGTGCCAGTAGTATTTCACAGGGCTTCGCGGCCTACGAGCAGTACTTC.